The rows below give T cell receptor beta chains drawn from one sample of a study of cytomegalovirus exposure and HLA in healthy donors. Clones were sequenced by immunoSEQ multiplex PCR, and TCRdb holds only the in-frame ones, with some missing. The table for this sample gives about 160,000 clones. The sample taken for sequencing was PBMCs. These receptors were taken from a woman aged 55-69 years in good health and CMV-seronegative. Both conserved end residues are part of each CDR3. A D gene is named only where the DNA matches it firmly.

>TRBJ2-7|TRBV7-2|14|TRBD1
CASRADRGRNEQYF
TGTGCCAGCAGGGCCGACAGGGGGCGCAACGAGCAGTACTTC
>TRBJ2-5|TRBV4-1|18|NA
CASSQVHGGARGQETQYF
TGCGCCAGCAGCCAAGTCCATGGGGGGGCGCGGGGTCAAGAGACCCAGTACTTC
>TRBJ1-1|TRBV5-4|13|TRBD1
CASSIQGVLEAFF
TGTGCCAGCAGCATACAGGGGGTCTTAGAAGCTTTCTTT
>TRBJ1-1|TRBV5-1|14|TRBD1
CASSLQGDNTEAFF
TGCGCCAGCAGCCTTCAGGGGGATAACACTGAAGCTTTCTTT
>TRBJ2-2|TRBV5-4|16|TRBD2
CASSLFSGGRTGELFF
TGTGCCAGCAGCTTGTTTAGCGGGGGTAGAACCGGGGAGCTGTTTTTT
>TRBJ2-5|TRBV11-3|13|NA
CASSLDPVGAQYF
TGTGCCAGCAGCTTAGATCCTGTAGGGGCCCAGTACTTC
>TRBJ1-5|TRBV5-6|14|NA
CASSLTGSWQPQHF
TGTGCCAGCAGCTTGACAGGGAGCTGGCAGCCCCAGCATTTT
>TRBJ1-2|TRBV2|15|NA
CASIPISRGAYGYTF
TGTGCCAGCATCCCCATCTCTCGGGGGGCCTATGGCTACACCTTC
>TRBJ1-1|TRBV2|15|NA
CASSESAWGSTEAFF
TGTGCCAGCAGTGAATCGGCGTGGGGCAGCACTGAAGCTTTCTTT
>TRBJ2-7|TRBV18|15|NA
CASSPRRSTYYEQYF
TGTGCCAGCTCACCGAGGAGGTCGACTTACTACGAGCAGTACTTC
>TRBJ1-4|TRBV2|13|NA
CASSGGVNEKLFF
TGTGCCAGCAGTGGGGGGGTTAATGAAAAACTGTTTTTT
>TRBJ1-5|TRBV6-4|13|NA
CASSDSVHGPQHF
TGTGCCAGCAGTGACTCAGTCCACGGGCCCCAGCATTTT
>TRBJ1-1|TRBV27|14|TRBD1
CASSTGTGFTEAFF
TGTGCCAGCAGTACCGGGACAGGGTTCACTGAAGCTTTCTTT
>TRBJ2-7|TRBV5-1|15|TRBD1
CASSLGDRVNYEQYF
TGCGCCAGCAGCTTGGGGGACAGGGTAAACTACGAGCAGTACTTC
>TRBJ2-1|TRBV14|15|TRBD2
CASSQGLAGVHEQFF
TGTGCCAGCAGCCAAGGGCTAGCGGGAGTCCATGAGCAGTTCTTC
>TRBJ2-7|TRBV4-3|14|NA
CASSQETRGYEQYF
TGCGCCAGCAGCCAAGAGACACGCGGGTACGAGCAGTACTTC
>TRBJ1-5|TRBV7-9|12|NA
CASSPGDQPQHF
TGTGCCAGCAGCCCAGGGGATCAGCCCCAGCATTTT
>TRBJ2-1|TRBV15|17|TRBD2
CATSRSRGTSGYNEQFF
TGTGCCACCAGCAGAAGCCGAGGGACTAGCGGTTACAATGAGCAGTTCTTC
>TRBJ1-1|TRBV2|12|NA
CASSDIDTEAFF
TGTGCCAGCAGTGACATAGACACTGAAGCTTTCTTT
>TRBJ2-2|TRBV5-4|16|NA
CASSPSRVRSTGELFF
TGTGCCAGCAGCCCTTCCAGGGTTCGTAGCACCGGGGAGCTGTTTTTT
>TRBJ1-4|TRBV7-9|14|TRBD1
CASSLKGDREKLFF
TGTGCCAGCAGCTTGAAGGGGGACAGGGAAAAACTGTTTTTT
>TRBJ2-7|TRBV5-1|16|NA
CASTSTVAGSSYEQYF
TGCGCCAGCACCTCGACGGTGGCAGGGTCATCCTACGAGCAGTACTTC
>TRBJ2-1|TRBV14|17|TRBD2
CASSPTSGRPLYNEQFF
TGTGCCAGCAGCCCTACTAGCGGGAGGCCACTATACAATGAGCAGTTCTTC
>TRBJ2-5|TRBV6-5|14|TRBD1
CASTRGTGQETQYF
TGTGCCAGCACCCGGGGGACAGGGCAAGAGACCCAGTACTTC
>TRBJ2-2|TRBV5-1|14|NA
CASSFGPDTGELFF
TGCGCCAGCAGCTTTGGGCCGGACACCGGGGAGCTGTTTTTT
>TRBJ2-7|TRBV29-1|10|TRBD1
CSEQGSEQYF
TGCAGCGAACAGGGGTCCGAGCAGTACTTC
>TRBJ1-2|TRBV7-9|14|TRBD1
CASSWGQGFYGYTF
TGTGCCAGCAGCTGGGGACAGGGATTCTATGGCTACACCTTC
>TRBJ1-1|TRBV29-1|13|TRBD1
CSVRDSLNTEAFF
TGCAGCGTGAGGGACAGCTTGAACACTGAAGCTTTCTTT
>TRBJ2-7|TRBV9|14|NA
CASSKSGERNEQYF
TGTGCCAGCAGCAAATCGGGAGAAAGGAACGAGCAGTACTTC
>TRBJ1-1|TRBV18|13|NA
CASSRGGDTEAFF
TGTGCCAGCTCAAGGGGGGGGGACACTGAAGCTTTCTTT
>TRBJ2-7|TRBV19|15|NA
CASSPRQEIVYEQYF
TGTGCCAGTAGTCCGCGACAGGAGATTGTCTACGAGCAGTACTTC
>TRBJ2-7|TRBV7-9|15|TRBD1
CASSFWTGLSYEQYF
TGTGCCAGCAGCTTCTGGACAGGGCTTTCCTACGAGCAGTACTTC
>TRBJ2-4|TRBV7-2|18|TRBD2
CASSLGLGTSGSWNIQYF
TGTGCCAGCAGCTTAGGTTTAGGGACTAGCGGGAGTTGGAACATTCAGTACTTC
>TRBJ2-1|TRBV18|16|TRBD2
CASSPPLAGGHNEQFF
TGTGCCAGCTCACCACCTCTAGCGGGGGGACACAATGAGCAGTTCTTC
>TRBJ1-1|TRBV5-8|14|NA
CASSHRGENTEAFF
TGTGCCAGCAGCCACCGGGGGGAGAACACTGAAGCTTTCTTT
>TRBJ2-2|TRBV13|14|TRBD2
CASSSLAVTGELFF
TGTGCCAGCAGCTCACTAGCGGTCACCGGGGAGCTGTTTTTT
>TRBJ1-4|TRBV6-4|18|TRBD1
CASKGKDRGRTPSEKLFF
TGTGCCAGCAAAGGGAAAGACAGGGGTAGGACCCCTAGTGAAAAACTGTTTTTT
>TRBJ1-2|TRBV5-1|15|NA
CASSFYRAANYGYTF
TGCGCCAGCAGCTTTTACAGGGCTGCTAACTATGGCTACACCTTC
>TRBJ2-7|TRBV15|13|NA
CATSTPEHYEQYF
TGTGCCACCAGCACACCTGAGCACTACGAGCAGTACTTC
>TRBJ2-7|TRBV7-2|13|TRBD1
CASSPGTAREQYF
TGTGCCAGCAGCCCCGGGACAGCGAGAGAGCAGTACTTC
>TRBJ1-2|TRBV30|15|NA
CAWEGAGPEHYGYTF
TGTGCCTGGGAGGGAGCAGGACCGGAGCACTATGGCTACACCTTC
>TRBJ2-7|TRBV4-1|14|NA
CASSQGEQLYEQYF
TGCGCCAGCAGCCAAGGAGAACAGCTCTACGAGCAGTACTTC
>TRBJ1-1|TRBV7-6|13|TRBD1
CASSYARTGRAFF
TGTGCCAGCAGCTACGCTCGGACAGGACGAGCTTTCTTT
>TRBJ2-1|TRBV29-1|11|NA
CSVDVYNEQFF
TGCAGCGTTGACGTCTACAATGAGCAGTTCTTC
>TRBJ2-5|TRBV6-7|17|TRBD2
CASSYSRLAGGFEIQYF
TGTGCCAGCAGTTACTCCCGTTTAGCGGGAGGGTTTGAGATCCAGTACTTC
>TRBJ2-7|TRBV7-9|18|TRBD2
CASSSEGGAGGLSYEQYF
TGTGCCAGCAGCTCCGAAGGAGGGGCGGGGGGCCTCTCCTACGAGCAGTACTTC
>TRBJ2-7|TRBV25-1|15|TRBD1
CASSEFSTGGEEQYF
TGTGCCAGCAGTGAATTTTCGACAGGGGGGGAGGAGCAGTACTTC
>TRBJ1-2|TRBV4-1|14|NA
CASSQVSGNYGYTF
TGCGCCAGCAGCCAAGTGTCCGGGAACTATGGCTACACCTTC
>TRBJ1-6|TRBV5-1|17|TRBD1
CASSLGSRGQGNSPLHF
TGCGCCAGCAGCTTGGGGTCACGGGGACAGGGGAATTCACCCCTCCACTTT
>TRBJ2-1|TRBV5-4|17|NA
CASSLVPDRRSYNEQFF
TGTGCCAGCAGCTTGGTACCCGACAGGAGGAGCTACAATGAGCAGTTCTTC
>TRBJ1-1|TRBV11-2|16|NA
CASSLWLREMNTEAFF
TGTGCCAGCAGCTTATGGCTCCGGGAAATGAACACTGAAGCTTTCTTT
>TRBJ2-2|TRBV7-2|16|NA
CASSLLRGNNTGELFF
TGTGCCAGCAGCTTATTAAGGGGGAATAACACCGGGGAGCTGTTTTTT
>TRBJ1-1|TRBV5-1|14|TRBD1
CASSITGANTEAFF
TGCGCCAGCAGCATAACAGGGGCGAACACTGAAGCTTTCTTT
>TRBJ1-2|TRBV2|15|TRBD1
CASSETGASGGRYTF
TGTGCCAGCAGTGAGACAGGGGCTAGTGGAGGCCGCTACACCTTC
>TRBJ1-2|TRBV27|17|TRBD1
CASSTTFPGTGVYGYTF
TGTGCCAGCAGCACTACTTTTCCCGGGACAGGGGTCTATGGCTACACCTTC